These T cell receptor beta chains were read from a single sample in a study of T-cell memory formation after mild COVID-19. TCRdb fed the 5' RACE reads into MiXCR, producing one record per CDR3 protein. This sample has fewer than 95,000 distinct CDR3 sequences, with less than 15% found just once. Sample: PBMCs or a T cell subset sorted from them (not recorded which). The receptors come from an adult woman who had mild COVID-19 (a few samples of this study predate the infection). Cell type and time point are not known. Each CDR3 is given with its conserved first and last residue. The order of the fields is J gene, D gene, V gene, clone size, CDR3 DNA, CDR3 protein. D genes are given only for firm matches. Some rows mark clone size as missing; the rest say once, few, many or name a class of expanded clone.

J gene: TRBJ2-1
D gene: TRBD2
V gene: TRBV7-6
clone size: -
CDR3 DNA: TGTGCCAGCAGCTTAGTGGGCGGGAGTATCGATGAGCAGTTCTTC
CDR3 protein: CASSLVGGSIDEQFF

J gene: TRBJ2-7
D gene: -
V gene: TRBV12-3/TRBV12-4
clone size: few
CDR3 DNA: TGTGCCAGCAGTTTCCTTGACAGGCCCCATCACGAGCAGTACTTC
CDR3 protein: CASSFLDRPHHEQYF

J gene: TRBJ2-2
D gene: -
V gene: TRBV2
clone size: -
CDR3 DNA: TGTGCCAGCAGAGCAGACAGCACCGGGGAGCTGTTTTTT
CDR3 protein: CASRADSTGELFF

J gene: TRBJ2-7
D gene: -
V gene: TRBV10-3
clone size: few
CDR3 DNA: TGTGCCATCAGCTCACAACAGGGCCCCCCTGACGAGCAGTACTTC
CDR3 protein: CAISSQQGPPDEQYF

J gene: TRBJ2-3
D gene: TRBD1
V gene: TRBV12-3/TRBV12-4
clone size: many
CDR3 DNA: TGTGCCAGCAGCGGGTTTGTCGCAGGGGGCCGTGTGGGAACAGATACGCAGTATTTT
CDR3 protein: CASSGFVAGGRVGTDTQYF

J gene: TRBJ2-5
D gene: TRBD2
V gene: TRBV5-5
clone size: -
CDR3 DNA: TGTGCCAGCAGCGCGGGGGGGCGGGTCCAAGAGACCCAGTACTTC
CDR3 protein: CASSAGGRVQETQYF

J gene: TRBJ2-2
D gene: -
V gene: TRBV29-1
clone size: -
CDR3 DNA: TGCAGCGTTGCTATGGGAGACATCACCGGGGAGCTGTTTTTT
CDR3 protein: CSVAMGDITGELFF

J gene: TRBJ2-1
D gene: TRBD1
V gene: TRBV7-2
clone size: many
CDR3 DNA: TGTGCCAGCAGCTTAGGCCCTATTCGACAGGGAAAGAAGCAGTTCTTC
CDR3 protein: CASSLGPIRQGKKQFF

J gene: TRBJ2-1
D gene: -
V gene: TRBV12-3/TRBV12-4
clone size: few
CDR3 DNA: TGTGCCAGCAGTTTCATCATCAATGAGCAGTTCTTC
CDR3 protein: CASSFIINEQFF

J gene: TRBJ2-3
D gene: -
V gene: TRBV19
clone size: -
CDR3 DNA: TGTGCCAGTAGCCCAACGAGACCTAGCACAGATACGCAGTATTTT
CDR3 protein: CASSPTRPSTDTQYF

J gene: TRBJ2-7
D gene: -
V gene: TRBV7-2
clone size: many
CDR3 DNA: TGTGCCAGCAGCCCCCGGAAGGGTAACCACGAGCAGTACTTC
CDR3 protein: CASSPRKGNHEQYF

J gene: TRBJ2-7
D gene: -
V gene: TRBV12-3/TRBV12-4
clone size: few
CDR3 DNA: TGTGCCAGCAGTTTGGTGGGACGTCAATACGAGCAGTACTTC
CDR3 protein: CASSLVGRQYEQYF

J gene: TRBJ2-3
D gene: -
V gene: TRBV19
clone size: few
CDR3 DNA: TGTGCCAGTAGTACCCAGGGGCAGGGCACAGATACGCAGTATTTT
CDR3 protein: CASSTQGQGTDTQYF

J gene: TRBJ1-1
D gene: -
V gene: TRBV12-3/TRBV12-4
clone size: -
CDR3 DNA: TGTGCCAGCAGTTTTTCGGACACTGAAGCTTTCTTT
CDR3 protein: CASSFSDTEAFF

J gene: TRBJ2-3
D gene: -
V gene: TRBV7-6
clone size: many
CDR3 DNA: TGTGCCAGCAGCTTAGGGAGCCAGGGCCCTTATACGCAGTATTTT
CDR3 protein: CASSLGSQGPYTQYF

J gene: TRBJ1-1
D gene: -
V gene: TRBV11-3
clone size: few
CDR3 DNA: TGTGCCAGCAGCGAAGGGTCTGGAACTGAAGCTTTCTTT
CDR3 protein: CASSEGSGTEAFF

J gene: TRBJ1-1
D gene: -
V gene: TRBV7-6
clone size: -
CDR3 DNA: TGTGCCAGCAGCCCGGGGCTGAACACTGAAGCTTTCTTT
CDR3 protein: CASSPGLNTEAFF

J gene: TRBJ2-1
D gene: -
V gene: TRBV27
clone size: many
CDR3 DNA: TGTGCCAGCAGCCTTGCCTCCTACAATGAGCAGTTCTTC
CDR3 protein: CASSLASYNEQFF

J gene: TRBJ1-2
D gene: -
V gene: TRBV29-1
clone size: -
CDR3 DNA: TGCAGCGTCGGGGACGGAGACTATGGCTACACCTTC
CDR3 protein: CSVGDGDYGYTF

J gene: TRBJ1-3
D gene: -
V gene: TRBV13
clone size: -
CDR3 DNA: TGTGCCAGCAGCCCAGGGACACTTAGCTCTGGAAACACCATATATTTT
CDR3 protein: CASSPGTLSSGNTIYF

J gene: TRBJ2-7
D gene: -
V gene: TRBV4-1
clone size: few
CDR3 DNA: TGCGCCAGCAGCCAAGTGCCAGGAAGCTCCTACGAGCAGTACTTC
CDR3 protein: CASSQVPGSSYEQYF

J gene: TRBJ2-3
D gene: -
V gene: TRBV7-2
clone size: few
CDR3 DNA: TGTGCCAGCAGCTTAGCCACATTCCTCACAGATACGCAGTATTTT
CDR3 protein: CASSLATFLTDTQYF

J gene: TRBJ1-4
D gene: -
V gene: TRBV29-1
clone size: -
CDR3 DNA: TGCAGCGTTGAAGTAGCAGGGATCCATGAAAAACTGTTTTTT
CDR3 protein: CSVEVAGIHEKLFF

J gene: TRBJ2-5
D gene: TRBD1
V gene: TRBV5-1
clone size: -
CDR3 DNA: TGCGCCAGCAGCTGGGGACAGGGCGGGGAGACCCAGTACTTC
CDR3 protein: CASSWGQGGETQYF

J gene: TRBJ2-5
D gene: -
V gene: TRBV12-3/TRBV12-4
clone size: many
CDR3 DNA: TGTGCCAGCAGTGGGACTCAAGCGGAGACCCAGTACTTC
CDR3 protein: CASSGTQAETQYF

J gene: TRBJ1-5
D gene: -
V gene: TRBV3-1
clone size: -
CDR3 DNA: TGTGCCAGCAGCCAGGTTAGCAATCAGCCCCAGCATTTT
CDR3 protein: CASSQVSNQPQHF

J gene: TRBJ2-7
D gene: -
V gene: TRBV12-3/TRBV12-4
clone size: few
CDR3 DNA: TGTGCCAGCAGTTTAGCTTCTGTTCCCTGGTACGAGCAGTACTTC
CDR3 protein: CASSLASVPWYEQYF

J gene: TRBJ2-2
D gene: TRBD1
V gene: TRBV7-2
clone size: few
CDR3 DNA: TGTGCCAGCAGCCCCGGGACAGGGGATCGCACCGGGGAGCTGTTTTTT
CDR3 protein: CASSPGTGDRTGELFF

J gene: TRBJ2-5
D gene: TRBD1
V gene: TRBV7-9
clone size: many
CDR3 DNA: TGTGCCAGCAGACCCGGACAGGGGGAGACCCAGTACTTC
CDR3 protein: CASRPGQGETQYF

J gene: TRBJ2-5
D gene: TRBD2
V gene: TRBV4-2
clone size: few
CDR3 DNA: TGTGCCAGCAGCCAAGATCTGCGGGGGAGCCAAGAGACCCAGTACTTC
CDR3 protein: CASSQDLRGSQETQYF

J gene: TRBJ2-3
D gene: -
V gene: TRBV4-1
clone size: few
CDR3 DNA: TGCGCCAGCAGCCAAGATAGCTTTGGCACAGATACGCAGTATTTT
CDR3 protein: CASSQDSFGTDTQYF

J gene: TRBJ1-1
D gene: -
V gene: TRBV7-7
clone size: -
CDR3 DNA: TGTGCTAGCAGCTTAGCGGGGACCCTCATGCTGGGAGCAGGGACGAACACTGAAGCTTTCTTT
CDR3 protein: CASSLAGTLMLGAGTNTEAFF

J gene: TRBJ2-2
D gene: TRBD2
V gene: TRBV5-1
clone size: -
CDR3 DNA: TGCGCCAGCAGCTTACTAGCGGGGGGAAGCACCGGGGAGCTGTTTTTT
CDR3 protein: CASSLLAGGSTGELFF

J gene: TRBJ1-1
D gene: TRBD1
V gene: TRBV5-6
clone size: few
CDR3 DNA: TGTGCCAGCAGCCGACCGGACAGGGACACTGAAGCTTTCTTT
CDR3 protein: CASSRPDRDTEAFF

J gene: TRBJ1-1
D gene: TRBD1
V gene: TRBV4-1
clone size: -
CDR3 DNA: TGCGCCAGCAGCCTCTACCCCGGACAGGCAAGGGACACTGAAGCTTTCTTT
CDR3 protein: CASSLYPGQARDTEAFF

J gene: TRBJ2-3
D gene: -
V gene: TRBV4-1
clone size: few
CDR3 DNA: TGCGCCAGCAGCCAAGAAGGCGCGGGCACAGATACGCAGTATTTT
CDR3 protein: CASSQEGAGTDTQYF

J gene: TRBJ2-1
D gene: TRBD2
V gene: TRBV5-1
clone size: -
CDR3 DNA: TGCGCCAGCAGCTTGGTGCCTAGCGGGGAGGTGGAGCAGTTCTTC
CDR3 protein: CASSLVPSGEVEQFF

J gene: TRBJ2-3
D gene: -
V gene: TRBV15
clone size: few
CDR3 DNA: TGTGCCACCAGCAGAGCCCAGTCCAATTTCGATACGCAGTATTTT
CDR3 protein: CATSRAQSNFDTQYF

J gene: TRBJ1-3
D gene: -
V gene: TRBV4-1
clone size: -
CDR3 DNA: TGCGCCAGCAGCCAAGAGCCAGCGGATGCCTCTGGAAACACCATATATTTT
CDR3 protein: CASSQEPADASGNTIYF

J gene: TRBJ2-7
D gene: TRBD1
V gene: TRBV7-9
clone size: few
CDR3 DNA: TGTGCCAGCAGGCCTACAGGGGGCGGCTCCTACGAGCAGTACTTC
CDR3 protein: CASRPTGGGSYEQYF

J gene: TRBJ1-1
D gene: TRBD1
V gene: TRBV25-1
clone size: few
CDR3 DNA: TGTGCCAGCATCCCCAGGGGGGGGTCGGCGGACACTGAAGCTTTCTTT
CDR3 protein: CASIPRGGSADTEAFF

J gene: TRBJ1-2
D gene: -
V gene: TRBV7-6
clone size: -
CDR3 DNA: TGTGCCAGCAGCTTAGGGGGAGTTGGCTACACCTTC
CDR3 protein: CASSLGGVGYTF

J gene: TRBJ2-5
D gene: -
V gene: TRBV7-9
clone size: many
CDR3 DNA: TGTGCCAGCAGCCAGACCCTCGGGGTCCTGGGGGAGACCCAGTACTTC
CDR3 protein: CASSQTLGVLGETQYF

J gene: TRBJ2-1
D gene: TRBD2
V gene: TRBV19
clone size: -
CDR3 DNA: TGTGCCAGTACCCTCTCTGGCGGGGGGGCCGATGAGCAGTTCTTC
CDR3 protein: CASTLSGGGADEQFF

J gene: TRBJ2-5
D gene: -
V gene: TRBV7-9
clone size: few
CDR3 DNA: TGTGCCAGCAGCTCCGTCTCGGAGACCCAGTACTTC
CDR3 protein: CASSSVSETQYF

J gene: TRBJ2-1
D gene: -
V gene: TRBV7-9
clone size: few
CDR3 DNA: TGTGCCAGCAGCTCCAAACGGGGCTACAATGAGCAGTTCTTC
CDR3 protein: CASSSKRGYNEQFF

J gene: TRBJ1-1
D gene: -
V gene: TRBV4-1
clone size: -
CDR3 DNA: TGCGCCAGCAGCCAAGAGGAGGGGGGGTGGAACACTGAAGCTTTCTTT
CDR3 protein: CASSQEEGGWNTEAFF